This is a list of T cell receptor beta chains from one sample in a study of cytomegalovirus exposure and HLA in healthy donors. Assay used: immunoSEQ multiplex PCR; TCRdb lists only in-frame clones, some missing. The table records approximately 170,000 clones, around 80% of them present only once. The sequenced sample consisted of PBMCs. The receptors originated from a male donor in good health and CMV-seronegative. CDR3s include the opening cysteine and the closing phenylalanine or tryptophan. Fields, in order: clone size, V gene, D gene, J gene, CDR3 protein, CDR3 DNA. The D gene is left open where the match is weak. The size of a clone is reported for some rows only, either as once, few or many, or as a class for expanded clones.

size: .
V: TRBV18
D: .
J: TRBJ1-5
CDR3: CASSSDRLYQPQHF
DNA: TGTGCCAGCTCATCGGACAGATTGTATCAGCCCCAGCATTTT

size: .
V: TRBV15
D: .
J: TRBJ2-2
CDR3: CATSRASGGTGELFF
DNA: TGTGCCACCAGCAGAGCCTCCGGGGGCACCGGGGAGCTGTTTTTT

size: .
V: TRBV14
D: TRBD2
J: TRBJ2-1
CDR3: CASSQGASGTYNEQFF
DNA: TGTGCCAGCAGCCAAGGGGCTAGCGGGACCTACAATGAGCAGTTCTTC

size: .
V: TRBV6-5
D: TRBD1
J: TRBJ1-5
CDR3: CASSGTGDQPQHF
DNA: TGTGCCAGCAGTGGGACAGGGGATCAGCCCCAGCATTTT

size: .
V: TRBV7-8
D: .
J: TRBJ2-5
CDR3: CASSLAEIDPQYF
DNA: TGTGCCAGCAGCTTAGCGGAGATCGATCCCCAGTACTTC

size: .
V: TRBV5-6
D: TRBD1
J: TRBJ1-2
CDR3: CASSGGTGANYGYTF
DNA: TGTGCCAGCAGCGGCGGGACAGGGGCTAACTATGGCTACACCTTC

size: few
V: TRBV5-6
D: TRBD1
J: TRBJ1-2
CDR3: CASSFVRGSGYTF
DNA: TGTGCCAGCAGCTTCGTCAGGGGGTCTGGCTACACCTTC

size: .
V: TRBV14
D: TRBD1
J: TRBJ2-7
CDR3: CASSQDPRVGQTSYEQYF
DNA: TGTGCCAGCAGCCAAGACCCGAGAGTGGGACAGACCTCCTACGAGCAGTACTTC

size: .
V: TRBV5-1
D: .
J: TRBJ1-1
CDR3: CASSLVDSLNTEAFF
DNA: TGCGCCAGCAGCTTGGTTGACAGCCTGAACACTGAAGCTTTCTTT

size: few
V: TRBV2
D: .
J: TRBJ1-3
CDR3: CASRDTVSGNTIYF
DNA: TGTGCCAGCAGAGATACAGTCTCTGGAAACACCATATATTTT

size: .
V: TRBV29-1
D: TRBD2
J: TRBJ2-3
CDR3: CSVGGGATDTQYF
DNA: TGCAGCGTTGGCGGGGGTGCCACAGATACGCAGTATTTT

size: .
V: TRBV19
D: TRBD1
J: TRBJ2-5
CDR3: CASSQPATGGFGTQYF
DNA: TGTGCCAGTAGTCAACCCGCGACAGGGGGCTTTGGGACCCAGTACTTC

size: .
V: TRBV18
D: TRBD2
J: TRBJ2-7
CDR3: CASSLGLAGYEQYF
DNA: TGTGCCAGCTCACTGGGACTAGCGGGCTACGAGCAGTACTTC

size: few
V: TRBV6-5
D: TRBD2
J: TRBJ2-7
CDR3: CASSYTTSGEPYEQYF
DNA: TGTGCCAGCAGTTACACTACTAGCGGGGAGCCCTACGAGCAGTACTTC

size: few
V: TRBV5-4
D: .
J: TRBJ1-6
CDR3: CASSLDRETYNSPLHF
DNA: TGTGCCAGCAGCTTGGACAGGGAGACATATAATTCACCCCTCCACTTT

size: .
V: TRBV30
D: .
J: TRBJ2-2
CDR3: CAWSRSSTGELFF
DNA: TGTGCCTGGAGTAGAAGTAGCACCGGGGAGCTGTTTTTT

size: .
V: TRBV7-2
D: TRBD1
J: TRBJ2-7
CDR3: CASSRDSTSYEQYF
DNA: TGTGCCAGCAGCCGGGACAGCACGTCCTACGAGCAGTACTTC

size: .
V: TRBV5-1
D: TRBD1
J: TRBJ2-2
CDR3: CASSLNPQGATGELFF
DNA: TGCGCCAGCAGCTTGAACCCACAGGGGGCGACCGGGGAGCTGTTTTTT

size: once
V: TRBV28
D: TRBD2
J: TRBJ2-3
CDR3: CASSLPGGTDTQYF
DNA: TGTGCCAGCAGTCTCCCGGGGGGGACAGATACGCAGTATTTT

size: .
V: TRBV7-2
D: TRBD1
J: TRBJ2-1
CDR3: CASSLVPAGTGRSYNEQFF
DNA: TGTGCCAGCAGCTTAGTCCCCGCCGGGACAGGGAGGTCCTACAATGAGCAGTTCTTC

size: .
V: TRBV4-2
D: .
J: TRBJ2-7
CDR3: CASSQVGETYEQYF
DNA: TGTGCCAGCAGCCAAGTCGGAGAGACCTACGAGCAGTACTTC

size: .
V: TRBV25-1
D: .
J: TRBJ1-2
CDR3: CASSEYGSGHGYTF
DNA: TGTGCCAGCAGTGAATACGGCAGCGGGCACGGCTACACCTTC

size: .
V: TRBV27
D: TRBD1
J: TRBJ1-1
CDR3: CASSRDRGWGTEAFF
DNA: TGTGCCAGCAGCAGGGACAGGGGGTGGGGCACTGAAGCTTTCTTT

size: once
V: TRBV5-1
D: TRBD1
J: TRBJ1-2
CDR3: CASSLGRLGQAAFYGYTF
DNA: TGCGCCAGCAGCTTGGGCCGCCTTGGACAGGCGGCTTTCTATGGCTACACCTTC